This TCR beta chain was captured by sequencing in a study of T cells in Graves' hyperthyroidism and ophthalmopathy. Authors of the study amplified TCR beta CDR3 regions from RNA transcripts. A set of HTBI primers served as the primers for a first-round RT-PCR of the TCR CDR3. TCRdb re-derived calls from the multiplex PCR reads in MiXCR, one entry per CDR3 protein. The sample gives nearly 600,000 distinct CDR3 sequences, 14% of which show up once; roughly 7.1% is in the top ten. V was shortened by 4 bases and J by 11 bases, with 17 bases between the two germline ends. The CDR3 sequence is 13 residues long. Looked up from germline, CDR1 is LNHDA and CDR2 is SQIVND (reference sequence). A few counts support this clonotype. Inclusion characteristics of ophthalmopathy patients comprised a Clinical Activity Score of at least 3, a NOSPECS grade of at least 4, and duration under 3 months.

The origin of this receptor is a woman aged 18-29 years with Graves' ophthalmopathy. The chain combines TRBV19 with TRBJ1-1; possibly TRBD1 for D (6 bases). What was sequenced was blood. CDR3 protein: CASSTREGGTAFF. The CDR3 DNA follows: TGTGCCAGTAGTACCCGCGAGGGGGGAACGGCTTTCTTT.